This T cell receptor beta chain is drawn from a study of cytomegalovirus exposure and HLA in healthy donors. Study-wide results and caveats: It is likely that the observed cluster of highly shared sequence variants was a sequencing artifact.

13 Jbeta primers and 60 Vbeta primers were used for the PCR. TCRdb's table, derived via immunoSEQ multiplex PCR, lists solely in-frame clones and lacks some. This table holds 130,000 to 150,000 clones, 80% to 85% found once. About this clone: Its antigen remains unidentified.

This clonotype originated in a male donor in good health and CMV-seropositive. The sequencing sample was made of PBMCs.

The CDR3 coding sequence is TGTGCCAGCAACGGACAGGGAGTGTTAAAGACCCAGTACTTC. The encoded protein is CASNGQGVLKTQYF. The genes are TRBV6-1 and TRBJ2-5; TRBD1 agrees at 8 bases. CDR3 length: 14 residues. Trimming at V came to 7 bases and at J to 6 bases, leaving 10 bases not matched to a gene. Germline V CDR1 and CDR2: MNHNS, SASEGT.